The T cell receptor (beta chain) described here comes from a study of T cell responses to AZD1222 COVID-19 vaccine. Second-dose intervals near 4 or 12 weeks were combined. The CDR3 loop spans 12 amino acids. In germline, CDR1 is KGHDR, CDR2 SFDVKD. With 6 bases removed from V and 5 bases from J, the gap between germline ends came to 10 bases. Generated by immunoSEQ multiplex PCR, the TCRdb table keeps only in-frame clones and is missing some. There are about 140,000 clones in the sample; more than 70% occur only once, and 3% to 3.5% lies in the top ten. Regarding this clone: Antigen specificity is unknown.

Whole-study results and caveats: Among the donors, most were white British and more were female, and clonal diversity was possibly underestimated. Vaccine-associated CD4 TCRs spanned spike, dominant at 160-218 and 743-854.

This receptor was taken from an adult who received the AZD1222 COVID-19 vaccine. The chain uses TRBV24-1 and TRBJ2-7; D is unclear. The source material was peripheral blood, sampled 28 days after the second AZD1222 dose. CDR3 sequence: CATSPPSHEQYF. CDR3 DNA: TGTGCCACCAGTCCGCCCTCACACGAGCAGTACTTC.